This TCR beta chain came from a study of shared clonotypes between healthy human individuals. Germline trimming cut 5 bases from V and 4 bases from J; bases unmatched to any gene: 20. The CDR3 consists of 19 residues. Germline V CDR1 and CDR2: SGHTA, FQGNSA. Produced via immunoSEQ multiplex PCR; TCRdb's table is partial and in-frame only. This sample has roughly 1,500,000 clones, with less than 99% found just once. This sequence joins TRBV7-2 and TRBJ2-7; 10 bases are a match to TRBD2. The specimen sequenced was naive CD4+ T cells sorted from blood. The subset denotes: CD45RA+ positively selected. This TCR was recovered from a man aged 30 to 39 in good health. CDR3 nucleotide sequence: TGTGCCAGCAGCCGAAACCCTAGCGGGAGAGGGGGCCTAAAATACGAGCAGTACTTC. Its protein is CASSRNPSGRGGLKYEQYF.